The subject of this entry is one TCR beta chain. The data belong to a study of control samples from healthy donors and cancer patients. Trimming removed 5 bases from V and 4 bases from J; junction bases left unmatched: 9. The CDR3 is 15 residues long. Germline CDR1 reads SEHNR; CDR2 reads FQNEAQ (reference sequence). The table came from immunoSEQ multiplex PCR; TCRdb's copy has only in-frame clones and leaves some out. The sample shows 130,000 or so clones, roughly 94% of them seen only once. The clonotype comes from a man aged 40-49 years in good health. The V gene is TRBV7-9, the J gene TRBJ2-7; 9 positions agree with TRBD1. Sequencing was performed on blood. The CDR3: CASSGRTGVNYEQYF. Here the CDR3 DNA reads TGTGCCAGCAGCGGCCGGACAGGGGTTAATTACGAGCAGTACTTC.